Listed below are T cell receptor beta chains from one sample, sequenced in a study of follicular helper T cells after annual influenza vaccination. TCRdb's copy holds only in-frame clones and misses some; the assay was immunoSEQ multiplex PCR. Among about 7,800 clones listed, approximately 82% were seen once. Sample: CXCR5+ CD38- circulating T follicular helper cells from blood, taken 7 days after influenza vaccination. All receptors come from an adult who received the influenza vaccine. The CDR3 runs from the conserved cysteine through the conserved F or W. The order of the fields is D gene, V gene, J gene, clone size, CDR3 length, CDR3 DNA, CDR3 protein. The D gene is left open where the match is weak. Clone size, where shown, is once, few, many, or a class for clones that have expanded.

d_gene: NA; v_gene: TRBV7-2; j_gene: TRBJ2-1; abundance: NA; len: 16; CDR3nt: TGTGCCAGCAGCTTAGAAGGGCTCGGCTCCTACAATGAGCAGTTCTTC; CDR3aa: CASSLEGLGSYNEQFF
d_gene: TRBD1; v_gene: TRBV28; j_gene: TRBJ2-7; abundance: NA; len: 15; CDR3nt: TGTGCCAGCATGGGGGCCGACAGGGGATACTACGAGCAGTACTTC; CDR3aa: CASMGADRGYYEQYF
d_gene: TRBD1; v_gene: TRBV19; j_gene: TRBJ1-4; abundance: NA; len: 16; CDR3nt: TGTGCCCCCAACAAACGGGGACAGGGGAGTAATGAAAAACTGTTTTTT; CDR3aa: CAPNKRGQGSNEKLFF
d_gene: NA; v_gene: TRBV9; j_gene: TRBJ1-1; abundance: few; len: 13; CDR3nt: TGTGCCAGCAGTTTTGATGGGAACACTGAAGCTTTCTTT; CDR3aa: CASSFDGNTEAFF
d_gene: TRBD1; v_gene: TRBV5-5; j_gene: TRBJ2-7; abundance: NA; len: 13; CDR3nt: TGTGCCAGCAGCCGACAGGGGGCTTACGAGCAGTACTTC; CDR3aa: CASSRQGAYEQYF
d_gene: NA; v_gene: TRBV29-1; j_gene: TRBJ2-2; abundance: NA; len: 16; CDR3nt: TGCAGCGTGACCAACGACCGGGACGTTAACACCGGGGAGCTGTTTTTT; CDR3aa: CSVTNDRDVNTGELFF
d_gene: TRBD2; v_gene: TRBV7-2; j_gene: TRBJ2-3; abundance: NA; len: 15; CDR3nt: TGTGCCAGCAGTCAGTTGACTAGCGGGGGTAGTACGCAGTATTTT; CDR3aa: CASSQLTSGGSTQYF
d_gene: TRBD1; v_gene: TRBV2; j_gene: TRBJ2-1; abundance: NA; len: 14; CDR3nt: TGTGCCAGCAGGGGACAGGGGGCCTACAATGAGCAGTTCTTC; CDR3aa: CASRGQGAYNEQFF
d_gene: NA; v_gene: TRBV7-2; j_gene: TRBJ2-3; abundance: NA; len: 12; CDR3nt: TGTGCCAGCAGCCCGTACACAGATACGCAGTATTTT; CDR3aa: CASSPYTDTQYF
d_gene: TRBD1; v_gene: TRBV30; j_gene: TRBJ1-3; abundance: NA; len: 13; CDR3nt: TGTGCCTGGACTACAGGGGCTGCAAACACCATATATTTT; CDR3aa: CAWTTGAANTIYF
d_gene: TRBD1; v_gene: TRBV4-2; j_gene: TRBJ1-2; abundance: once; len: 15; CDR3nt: TGTGCCAGCAGCCAAGGACAGGGGGTTAACTATGGCTACACCTTC; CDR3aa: CASSQGQGVNYGYTF
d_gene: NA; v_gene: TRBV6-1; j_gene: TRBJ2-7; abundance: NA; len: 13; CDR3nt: TGTGCCAGCAGTTCCAAAGGCTTCTACGAGCAGTACTTC; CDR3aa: CASSSKGFYEQYF
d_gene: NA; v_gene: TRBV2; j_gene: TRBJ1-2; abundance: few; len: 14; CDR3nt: TGTGCCAGCAGGGACAGTCTTGGGGGCCATGGCTACACCTTC; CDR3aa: CASRDSLGGHGYTF
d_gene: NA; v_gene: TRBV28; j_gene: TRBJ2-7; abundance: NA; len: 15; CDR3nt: TGTGCCAGCAGCGCTATTAGTGTTCGGTCCTACGAGCAGTACTTC; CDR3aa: CASSAISVRSYEQYF
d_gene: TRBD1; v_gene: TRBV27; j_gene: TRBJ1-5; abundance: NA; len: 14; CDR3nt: TGTGCCAGCAGTCTACGACAGGGAGGTCAGCCCCAGCATTTT; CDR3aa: CASSLRQGGQPQHF
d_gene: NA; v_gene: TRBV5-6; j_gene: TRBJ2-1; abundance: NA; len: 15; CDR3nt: TGTGCCAGCAGCTTTCAGGACTCACGAGGCGGTGAGCAGTTCTTC; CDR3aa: CASSFQDSRGGEQFF
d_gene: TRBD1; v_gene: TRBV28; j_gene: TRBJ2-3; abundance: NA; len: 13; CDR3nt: TGTGCCAGCGGGACAGGGGCCGGATATACGCAGTATTTT; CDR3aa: CASGTGAGYTQYF
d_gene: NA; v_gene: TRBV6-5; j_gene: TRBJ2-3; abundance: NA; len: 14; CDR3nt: TGTGCCAGCATGATTGGGGGTTCAAGAGATACGCAGTATTTT; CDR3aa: CASMIGGSRDTQYF
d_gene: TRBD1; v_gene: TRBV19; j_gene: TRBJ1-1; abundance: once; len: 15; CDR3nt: TGTGCCAGTAGCCGAGACAGGGGCCGGTGGACTGAAGCTTTCTTT; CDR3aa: CASSRDRGRWTEAFF
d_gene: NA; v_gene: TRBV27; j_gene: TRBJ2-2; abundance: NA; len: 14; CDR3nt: TGTGCCAGCTCCCCCCGTCGGGGTAACGGGGAGCTGTTTTTT; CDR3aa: CASSPRRGNGELFF
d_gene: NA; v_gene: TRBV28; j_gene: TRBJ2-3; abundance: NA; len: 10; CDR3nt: TGTGCCAGCAGCTCCACCCAGCAGTATTTT; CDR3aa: CASSSTQQYF
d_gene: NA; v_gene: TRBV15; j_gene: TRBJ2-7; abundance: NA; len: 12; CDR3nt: TGTGCCACCAGCCCACAGGGTAGAGAGCAGTACTTC; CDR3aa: CATSPQGREQYF
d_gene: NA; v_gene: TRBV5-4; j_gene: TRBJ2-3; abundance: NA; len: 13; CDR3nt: TGTGCCAGCAGCTTCCCAGACACAGATACGCAGTATTTT; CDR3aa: CASSFPDTDTQYF
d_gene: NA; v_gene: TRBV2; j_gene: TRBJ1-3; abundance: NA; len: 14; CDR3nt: TGTGCCAGCAGGTGGAGGGACTCTGGAAACACCATATATTTT; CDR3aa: CASRWRDSGNTIYF
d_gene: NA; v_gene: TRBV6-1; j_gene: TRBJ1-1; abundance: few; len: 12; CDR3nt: TGTGCCAGTGGGGCCCTTTGGACTGAAGCTTTCTTT; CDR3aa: CASGALWTEAFF